The 28 T cell receptor beta chains below were found in one sample sequenced in a study of vaccination effects on CD4 cells after COVID-19. Before sequencing, viral peptide pools were used by the ViraFEST assay to expand antigen-specific CD4+ T cells. Subsequent to 10 days of culture, CD4+ T cells were isolated. Each participant was administered two doses of either the BNT162b2 or the mRNA-1273 vaccine. Profiled with immunoSEQ multiplex PCR; TCRdb holds only in-frame clones, not every one. The repertoire consists of 25,000 to 35,000 clones, with roughly four fifths occurring once and the leading ten covering about 1.4%. Their cognate antigens are unknown. Sequenced here: CD4+ T cells from PBMCs cultured with HCoV-NL63 spike peptides, sampled after COVID-19 vaccination. The receptors were gathered from a human donor who received a COVID-19 vaccine. Some clones in this sample may be carry-over from other donors' samples.

The chain carries TRBV30 and TRBJ1-2; 7 bases align to TRBD1. Germline values: CDR1 GTSNPN, CDR2 SVGIG (reference sequence). The CDR3 contains 14 residues. After removal of 7 bases from V and 1 base from J, the junction contained 9 bases not matched to a gene. CDR3 amino acids: CASHRDSDNYGYTF. In DNA, the CDR3 is TGTGCCTCTCACCGGGACAGCGATAACTATGGCTACACCTTC. Combining the CDR3 with reference TRBV30 and TRBJ1-2 gives the whole variable domain SQTIHQWPATLVQPVGSPLSLECTVEGTSNPNLYWYRQAAGRGLQLLFYSVGIGQISSEVPQNLSASRPQDRQFILSSKKLLLSDSGFYLCASHRDSDNYGYTFGSGTRLTVV.

The chain has TRBV6-5 and TRBJ2-5; perhaps TRBD2 as D (6 bases). The CDR3 is made up of 12 amino acids. Trimming cost V 10 bases and J 10 bases, with 19 bases left between them. Germline loops: CDR1 MNHEY, CDR2 SVGAGI. In DNA, the CDR3 is TGTGCCACAGCGAGTTCTTGGGGGGTCCAGTACTTC. Protein: CATASSWGVQYF.

This clone was seen just once. The V gene is TRBV30, the J gene TRBJ1-1; possibly TRBD1 for D (6 bases). This CDR3 has 12 residues. V lost 4 bases, J lost 5 bases, and 11 bases lay in between. Germline V gene sequence: CDR1 GTSNPN, CDR2 SVGIG (reference sequence). CDR3 region: CAWNRGRTEAFF. CDR3 DNA sequence: TGTGCCTGGAATAGGGGGAGGACTGAAGCTTTCTTT.

The rearrangement links TRBV24-1 to TRBJ1-2; 7 bases match TRBD1. The CDR3 length is 15 residues. Trimming at V came to 3 bases and at J to 4 bases, leaving 7 bases not matched to a gene. CDR1 is KGHDR, CDR2 SFDVKD, per germline. The CDR3 region has the DNA TGTGCCACCAGTGATGAGTCGACAGGGAGCTATGGCTACACCTTC. Translated, it gives CATSDESTGSYGYTF.

The rearrangement uses TRBV25-1 and TRBJ2-7; D gene ambiguous. This CDR3 spans 13 amino acids. Germline-derived CDR1 and CDR2 are MGHDK and SYGVNS. Trimming left V 7 bases short and J 9 bases short, with 19 bases between. The CDR3 region is CASKDIGLTRQYV. CDR3 DNA sequence: TGTGCCAGCAAAGACATCGGGCTCACGAGGCAGTACGTC.

The CDR3 DNA sequence: TGTGCCTGGGACAGGCCAGGTGAAAAACTGTTTTTT. Its translation is CAWDRPGEKLFF. The J gene is TRBJ1-4, the V gene TRBV30, with D possibly being TRBD1 (6 bases). The V end was cut by 5 bases, the J end by 7 bases, with 11 bases between. The CDR3 consists of 12 residues. CDR1 GTSNPN and CDR2 SVGIG come from the germline V gene (reference sequence).

V usage is TRBV7-9 and J usage is TRBJ1-4; weak D call: TRBD1 (6 bases). Trimming left V 0 bases short and J 8 bases short, with 10 bases between. CDR1 is SEHNR and CDR2 is FQNEAQ in the germline V gene (reference sequence). This CDR3 is built from 14 residues. Written as DNA, the CDR3 is TGTGCCAGCAGCTTAGCCGGGGGCGGCGAAAAACTGTTTTTT. It translates to CASSLAGGGEKLFF.

This rearrangement joins TRBV6-1 to TRBJ1-1; D unclear. Trimming stripped 6 bases from V and 0 bases from J, with 8 bases between. Germline loops: CDR1 MNHNS, CDR2 SASEGT. The CDR3 is 13 amino acids. The chain's CDR3 is CASRPQVNTEAFF. CDR3 DNA sequence: TGTGCCAGCAGACCCCAGGTGAACACTGAAGCTTTCTTT.

This rearrangement joins TRBV21-1 to TRBJ1-1; no DNA check was done on the table's D call, TRBD1. TRBV21-1 is described as a pseudogene. CDR3 length equals 16 residues. In nucleotides, the CDR3 is TGTGCCAGCAGCAAACGCGCAGGGATTCTTTACACTGAAGCTTTCTTT. Its protein is CASSKRAGILYTEAFF.

The chain uses TRBV11-3 and TRBJ2-3; TRBD2 aligns across 8 bases. CDR1 is SGHNT, CDR2 YENEEA, per germline. The J segment lost 5 bases and the V segment lost 5 bases, leaving 9 bases of the junction unmatched. CDR3 size: 15 residues. In DNA, the CDR3 is TGTGCCAGCAGCCATCGGGGGGGGCTCGGAGATACGCAGTATTTT. The encoded protein is CASSHRGGLGDTQYF.

This rearrangement joins TRBV24-1 to TRBJ1-3, with TRBD1 identical over 11 bases. V lost 6 bases, J lost 1 base, and 4 bases stayed unmatched. The CDR3 runs 16 residues. CDR1 and CDR2 (germline): KGHDR, SFDVKD. Written as DNA, the CDR3 is TGTGCCACCAGTTCAGGACAGGGGGCGTCTGGAAACACCATATATTTT. Residues: CATSSGQGASGNTIYF.

This chain uses TRBV5-1 with TRBJ2-1; perhaps TRBD2 as D (6 bases). The CDR3 spans 15 residues. Looked up from germline, CDR1 is SGHRS and CDR2 is YFSETQ. Trimming stripped 0 bases from V and 0 bases from J, with 7 bases between. In DNA form, the CDR3 reads TGCGCCAGCAGCTTGGACGGGAGCTCCTACAATGAGCAGTTCTTC. Encoded protein: CASSLDGSSYNEQFF. Variable domain in full (rest from reference TRBV5-1 and TRBJ2-1): KAGVTQTPRYLIKTRGQQVTLSCSPISGHRSVSWYQQTPGQGLQFLFEYFSETQRNKGNFPGRFSGRQFSNSRSEMNVSTLELGDSALYLCASSLDGSSYNEQFFGPGTRLTVL.

The chain combines TRBV5-1 with TRBJ2-3, with D unresolved. The CDR3 covers 13 residues. In germline, CDR1 is SGHRS, CDR2 YFSETQ. Trimming took off 0 bases at V and 4 bases at J, with 6 bases between the two ends. CDR3 in DNA: TGCGCCAGCAGCTTGGAAAGGGCAGATACGCAGTATTTT. Amino acid sequence: CASSLERADTQYF.

The chain employs TRBV2 and TRBJ1-2, with 7 nucleotides matching TRBD1. The CDR3 is made up of 13 amino acids. Trimming took 7 bases from V and 2 from J; bases not matched to a gene: 4. Germline V gene data show CDR1 as SNHLY and CDR2 as FYNNEI. The CDR3 DNA sequence: TGTGCCAGCATGACAGGGATGAACTATGGCTACACCTTC. This translates into CASMTGMNYGYTF.

This sequence joins TRBV10-1 and TRBJ2-1; TRBD2 agrees at 11 bases. CDR1 and CDR2 (germline): WNHNN, SYGVQD (reference sequence). With V trimmed by 0 bases and J by 9 bases, 4 bases remained unmatched. The CDR3 is made up of 15 amino acids. CDR3 sequence: CASSESSGGAVEQFF. The DNA for the CDR3 is TGCGCCAGCAGTGAGTCTAGCGGGGGGGCCGTTGAGCAGTTCTTC.

The chain joins TRBV2 to TRBJ1-1; D is undetermined. The CDR3 totals 11 residues. Trimming removed 6 bases at V and 1 base at J, with 3 bases between. Germline-derived CDR1 and CDR2 are SNHLY and FYNNEI. The CDR3 is CASRTNTEAFF. CDR3 DNA: TGTGCCAGCAGGACGAACACTGAAGCTTTCTTT.

V is TRBV5-1 and J is TRBJ1-1, with TRBD1 matching 9 bases. The germline V gene has CDR1 SGHRS and CDR2 YFSETQ. V lost 4 bases and J lost 0; bases outside the gene matches: 4. The CDR3 runs to 15 residues. The CDR3 nucleotides are TGCGCCAGCAGCACGACAGGGGGGATGAACACTGAAGCTTTCTTT. Translation: CASSTTGGMNTEAFF.

The CDR3 loop reads CASSSKTGYNSPLHF. The CDR3 coding sequence is TGTGCCAGCAGTTCCAAGACGGGTTATAATTCACCCCTCCACTTT. The chain uses TRBV28 and TRBJ1-6; D unclear. The CDR3 is made up of 15 amino acids. Germline V lookup: CDR1 MDHEN, CDR2 SYDVKM. With 4 bases removed from V and 4 bases from J, the gap between germline ends came to 11 bases.

CDR3 loop: CASSIRGPDTQYF. In DNA form, the CDR3 reads TGTGCCAGTAGTATCAGGGGTCCAGATACGCAGTATTTT. This chain links TRBV19 with TRBJ2-3; maybe TRBD1 (6 bases). The CDR3 spans 13 residues. Germline V CDR1 and CDR2: LNHDA, SQIVND (reference sequence). V was clipped by 3 bases and J by 4 bases, with 8 bases between them.

This sequence joins TRBV24-1 and TRBJ2-1; 8 bases agree with TRBD2. This CDR3 comprises 16 residues. The V gene's germline CDR1 is KGHDR and CDR2 SFDVKD. Trimming cost V 4 bases and J 9 bases; bases outside gene matches: 13. CDR3: CATSDSSLGGAGEQFF. The CDR3, as DNA: TGTGCCACCAGTGACTCCTCGCTCGGGGGGGCGGGTGAGCAGTTCTTC.

The J gene is TRBJ2-5, the V gene TRBV10-3; TRBD1 matches at 8 bases. This CDR3 is 16 amino acids long. Germline trimming cut 0 bases from V and 1 base from J; bases unmatched to any gene: 4. Per germline, CDR1 ENHRY and CDR2 SYGVKD. The CDR3 sequence: CAISESLQGVQETQYF. The CDR3 DNA reads TGTGCCATCAGTGAGTCACTACAGGGGGTCCAAGAGACCCAGTACTTC.

The rearrangement links TRBV6-5 to TRBJ2-1, with TRBD1 identical over 11 bases. Per the germline V gene, CDR1 is MNHEY and CDR2 is SVGAGI. The trim removed 2 bases at V and 9 bases at J, leaving 9 bases unmatched. The CDR3 has 16 residues. The chain's CDR3 is CASSYLGQGGMGEQFF. CDR3 sequence (DNA): TGTGCCAGCAGTTACCTGGGACAGGGGGGTATGGGTGAGCAGTTCTTC.

The genes are TRBV11-1 and TRBJ2-2; a possible D gene is TRBD1 (6 bases). This CDR3 spans 13 amino acids. Germline loops: CDR1 SGHAT, CDR2 FQDESV (reference sequence). With 8 bases removed from V and 4 bases from J, the gap between germline ends came to 11 bases. The CDR3 DNA reads as TGTGCCAGCCAGGGGCGCGTCACCGGGGAGCTGTTTTTT. This codes for CASQGRVTGELFF.

This chain uses TRBV5-1 with TRBJ2-5; 9 bases agree with TRBD1. The V and J ends lost 8 bases and 2 bases, in that order; junction bases with no gene match: 16. The germline V gene has CDR1 SGHRS and CDR2 YFSETQ. The CDR3 is 17 amino acids. Here the CDR3 reads CASRETYRGREQETQYF. DNA of the CDR3: TGCGCCAGTAGAGAGACGTACAGGGGGCGCGAGCAAGAGACCCAGTACTTC. The full variable domain, in which reference TRBV5-1 and TRBJ2-5 provide the parts outside the CDR3, is KAGVTQTPRYLIKTRGQQVTLSCSPISGHRSVSWYQQTPGQGLQFLFEYFSETQRNKGNFPGRFSGRQFSNSRSEMNVSTLELGDSALYLCASRETYRGREQETQYFGPGTRLLVL.

The chain recombines TRBV6-6 with TRBJ1-3; 10 bases are a match to TRBD1. The germline CDR1 and CDR2 sequences are MNHNY and SVGAGI (reference sequence). The CDR3 totals 15 residues. The junction had 2 bases not matched to a gene; V was cut back by 4 bases and J by 2 bases. Here the CDR3 DNA reads TGTGCCAGCAGTTCGACAGGGGGCCCTGGAAACACCATATATTTT. Encoded protein: CASSSTGGPGNTIYF.

The V and J genes are TRBV3-1 (or the pseudogene TRBV3-2) and TRBJ1-3; D unresolved. CDR3 size: 15 residues. Trimming left V 4 bases short and J 1 base short, with 11 bases between. Germline V gene data show CDR1 as LGHDT and CDR2 as YNNKEL (reference sequence). CDR3 sequence (DNA): TGTGCCAGCAGCCTAGCCTGGGCTTCTGGAAACACCATATATTTT. It encodes CASSLAWASGNTIYF.

The chain couples TRBV3-1 (or the pseudogene TRBV3-2) to TRBJ1-3; 10 nucleotides agree with TRBD1. The CDR3 contains 18 residues. Germline V lookup: CDR1 LGHDT, CDR2 YNNKEL (reference sequence). With 5 bases clipped from V and 0 bases from J, the junction kept 10 bases outside the gene matches. This CDR3 is CASSARDRGPPSGNTIYF. In nucleotides, the CDR3 is TGTGCCAGCAGCGCCCGGGACAGGGGTCCCCCCTCTGGAAACACCATATATTTT.

This clone was recorded a few times. The rearrangement links TRBV2 to TRBJ2-7, with TRBD1 matching 7 bases. Germline V gene lookup returns CDR1 SNHLY and CDR2 FYNNEI. Trimming cost V 5 bases and J 7 bases; bases outside gene matches: 20. The CDR3 runs to 17 residues. The CDR3 region is CASSSRRTGGSRGEQYV. CDR3 bases: TGTGCCAGCAGTTCAAGAAGGACAGGCGGGTCCCGGGGAGAGCAGTACGTC.